A single sample gave rise to the 27 T cell receptor beta chains below, sequenced in a study of T-cell reconstitution after alpha-beta-depleted transplantation in children. Molecular barcoding with unique molecular identifiers was used for the TCRbeta library. TCRdb redid the calling of the PCR reads with MiXCR, one entry per CDR3 protein. This table has about a million distinct CDR3 sequences, about 30% appearing once. Sequences were derived from PBMCs, mostly from graft donor cells, sampled 360 days after TCRalphabeta/CD19-depleted stem cell transplant. These receptors came from a boy under three years old who had a stem cell transplant for SCID, so the T cells may come from the graft donor.

This clonotype was seen a handful of times. This chain connects TRBV2 to TRBJ1-1; D is unclear. This CDR3 is 12 amino acids long. V lost 7 bases to trimming and J lost 4 bases, with 10 bases between them. Germline CDR1 is SNHLY and CDR2 is FYNNEI. Here the CDR3 DNA reads TGTGCCAGCATTCTAAGTTTCACTGAAGCTTTCTTT. Residues: CASILSFTEAFF.

This clonotype was recorded a few times. V gene TRBV10-3 combines with J gene TRBJ2-1, with 7 bases that match TRBD1. The CDR3 is 17 amino acids. Germline CDR1 ENHRY, CDR2 SYGVKD. V lost 4 bases and J lost 2; bases outside the gene matches: 11. CDR3 sequence (DNA): TGTGCCATCAGTGGGGGGACAGACGACGGTCCCTACAATGAGCAGTTCTTC. It translates to CAISGGTDDGPYNEQFF.

The chain joins TRBV30 to TRBJ1-4, with D perhaps TRBD1 (6 bases). The length of the CDR3 is 13 residues. Germline CDR1 and CDR2: GTSNPN and SVGIG (reference sequence). Trimming cost V 4 bases and J 8 bases, with 14 bases left between them. In DNA form, the CDR3 reads TGTGCCTGGACCTCACAGGGCAACGAAAAACTGTTTTTT. Its protein product is CAWTSQGNEKLFF.

This clonotype was seen more than once but under ten times. This chain uses TRBV20-1 with TRBJ2-1, with TRBD2 identical over 12 bases. CDR3 length equals 16 residues. The germline gives CDR1 DFQATT, CDR2 SNEGSKA (reference sequence). The V gene end was trimmed by 6 bases and the J gene end by 0 bases; junction bases not matched to a gene: 6. The CDR3 loop reads CSAGLAGSRSYNEQFF. CDR3 in DNA: TGCAGTGCGGGACTAGCGGGTTCCCGCTCCTACAATGAGCAGTTCTTC.

The chain is built from TRBV15 and TRBJ2-3; D gene uncertain. CDR1 LNHNV and CDR2 YYDKDF come from the germline V gene (reference sequence). The CDR3 runs 15 residues. The V end lost 1 base, the J end lost 2 bases, and 10 bases lay between the germline ends. The CDR3 is CATSRAGIPTDTQYF. The CDR3 nucleotides read TGTGCCACCAGCAGAGCGGGTATCCCCACAGATACGCAGTATTTT.

The chain recombines TRBV5-1 with TRBJ1-5, with a weak D call TRBD1 (6 bases). V shed 4 bases and J shed 4 bases, with 21 bases lying between them. The CDR3 sequence is 17 residues long. Per the germline V gene, CDR1 is SGHRS and CDR2 is YFSETQ. CDR3 sequence reads: CASSDYPTGQGNQPQHF. CDR3 sequence (DNA): TGCGCCAGCAGCGATTATCCTACAGGGCAAGGTAATCAGCCCCAGCATTTT. Supplemented by reference TRBV5-1 and TRBJ1-5, the full variable domain reads KAGVTQTPRYLIKTRGQQVTLSCSPISGHRSVSWYQQTPGQGLQFLFEYFSETQRNKGNFPGRFSGRQFSNSRSEMNVSTLELGDSALYLCASSDYPTGQGNQPQHFGDGTRLSIL.

The chain is built from TRBV28 and TRBJ1-2; D unresolved. The CDR3 consists of 13 residues. V gave up 7 bases and J gave up 4 bases, with 13 bases separating them. CDR1 and CDR2 from the germline V gene are MDHEN and SYDVKM. The CDR3 DNA is TGTGCCAGCACCATAAAGGGTAGCTATGGCTACACCTTC. Protein: CASTIKGSYGYTF.

CDR3 protein: CASSQARGTGIHEQYF. DNA for the CDR3: TGCGCCAGCAGCCAAGCACGGGGGACAGGGATACACGAGCAGTACTTC. The chain has TRBV4-3 and TRBJ2-7; 9 bases are a match to TRBD1. The V segment lost 1 base and the J segment 5 bases; nucleotides outside the gene matches: 9. Per the germline V gene, CDR1 is LGHNA and CDR2 is YSLEER. The CDR3 length is 16 residues.

This clonotype was detected a few times. CDR3 nucleotides: TGTGCCAGCAGCTTACCGTATAATGAAAAACTGTTTTTT. It is translated as CASSLPYNEKLFF. The chain combines TRBV7-9 with TRBJ1-4; D unclear. CDR3 length: 13 amino acids. Germline V gene sequence: CDR1 SEHNR, CDR2 FQNEAQ (reference sequence). Trimming took 2 bases from V and 4 from J, leaving 5 bases between them. The full variable domain, its missing parts supplied by reference TRBV7-9 and TRBJ1-4, is DTGVSQNPRHKITKRGQNVTFRCDPISEHNRLYWYRQTLGQGPEFLTYFQNEAQLEKSRLLSDRFSAERPKGSFSTLEIQRTEQGDSAMYLCASSLPYNEKLFFGSGTQLSVL.

This clonotype was detected a few times. The J gene is TRBJ1-4, the V gene TRBV7-9; 7 nucleotides align to TRBD1. Germline CDR1 and CDR2: SEHNR and FQNEAQ (reference sequence). J was trimmed by 15 bases and V by 5 bases; bases with no gene match: 6. The CDR3 consists of 11 residues. CDR3 sequence (DNA): TGTGCCAGCAGCGCGGGACAGAGGGTGTTTTTT. Translating gives CASSAGQRVFF.

The table lists this clonotype with a few counts. This rearrangement joins TRBV12-3 or TRBV12-4 to TRBJ2-1; D possibly corresponds to TRBD1 (5 bases). The ends were cut back, 5 bases at V and 8 bases at J, with 19 bases in the middle. CDR3 length equals 15 residues. This chain's CDR3 is CASSGARGGPDEQFF. The CDR3 DNA is TGTGCCAGCAGTGGGGCCCGCGGCGGCCCCGATGAGCAGTTCTTC.

This clonotype came up many times. For the CDR3, the DNA is TGTGCCAGCAGTCAACAGGCTGCTGGGGCCAACGTCCTGACTTTC. Residues: CASSQQAAGANVLTF. The rearrangement uses TRBV12-3 or TRBV12-4 and TRBJ2-6, with D possibly matching TRBD1 (5 bases). Between the trimmed V and J ends, which lost 5 bases and 2 bases, there was a span of 10 bases. This CDR3 region has 15 residues.

The chain couples TRBV25-1 to TRBJ2-7, with D unclear. V was pared by 7 bases and J by 6 bases, with 10 bases between. This CDR3 region has 11 residues. Germline V lookup: CDR1 MGHDK, CDR2 SYGVNS. The CDR3 loop reads CASTWGSEQYF. In nucleotides, the CDR3 is TGTGCCAGCACTTGGGGAAGCGAGCAGTACTTC.

This rearrangement joins TRBV20-1 to TRBJ2-3, with D possibly being TRBD2 (6 bases). Germline assignment: CDR1 DFQATT and CDR2 SNEGSKA (reference sequence). The CDR3 runs 14 residues. CDR3 amino acids: CSAQRASATDTQYF. As DNA, the CDR3 is TGCTCAGCCCAGAGGGCTAGCGCCACAGATACGCAGTATTTT.

This chain uses TRBV12-3 or TRBV12-4 with TRBJ1-3; D unclear. The CDR3 is 13 residues long. V was clipped by 4 bases and J by 4 bases, with 8 bases between them. CDR3 nucleotides: TGTGCCAGCAGTTCCCCAGTCGGAAACACCATATATTTT. The encoded protein is CASSSPVGNTIYF.

This clonotype occurred once. The genes are TRBV6-2 or TRBV6-3 and TRBJ2-2; 9 nucleotides agree with TRBD1. The CDR3 loop spans 15 amino acids. Germline lookup yields CDR1 MNHEY and CDR2 SVGEGT. Trimming cost V 5 bases and J 7 bases; bases outside gene matches: 8. CDR3 in amino acids: CASSQQGALIGELFF. As DNA, the CDR3 is TGTGCCAGCAGTCAACAGGGGGCGCTCATCGGGGAGCTGTTTTTT.

The sample holds a few counts of this clonotype. The chain recombines TRBV28 with TRBJ2-1; 9 nucleotides align to TRBD2. This CDR3 region has 16 residues. V shed 4 bases and J 0 bases; nucleotides not matched to a gene: 4. Germline CDR1 is MDHEN and CDR2 is SYDVKM. The CDR3 protein is CASSSLAGVSYNEQFF. The CDR3 DNA sequence: TGTGCCAGCAGTTCGTTAGCGGGGGTCTCCTACAATGAGCAGTTCTTC.

CDR3 sequence (DNA): TGTGCCAGCAGCCGAGAGAGGAGGGCTGAAGCTTTCTTT. It encodes CASSRERRAEAFF. V gene TRBV12-3 or TRBV12-4 combines with J gene TRBJ1-1; no firm D call. The CDR3 extends over 13 amino acids. The V gene lost 6 bases and the J gene lost 6 bases, with 14 bases spanning the gap.

The rearrangement uses TRBV20-1 and TRBJ2-7; the D is unclear. The CDR3 loop spans 17 amino acids. Per the germline V gene, CDR1 is DFQATT and CDR2 is SNEGSKA (reference sequence). Trimming pared 0 bases from V and 0 bases from J, leaving 18 bases between. The CDR3 nucleotides are TGCAGTGCTAGAGAAATCGAAACAACAGCTCTCTCCTACGAGCAGTACTTC. Residues: CSAREIETTALSYEQYF.

The chain links TRBV5-1 to TRBJ1-1; D remains unclear. The V end was cut by 0 bases, the J end by 3 bases, with 12 bases between. This CDR3 is 15 amino acids long. The germline V gene encodes CDR1 SGHRS and CDR2 YFSETQ. This CDR3 reads CASSLEGRGYTEAFF. The CDR3 DNA sequence: TGCGCCAGCAGCTTGGAAGGGAGAGGATACACTGAAGCTTTCTTT.

The chain couples TRBV29-1 to TRBJ1-2, with D possibly matching TRBD1 (5 bases). CDR1 is SQVTM, CDR2 ANQGSEA, per germline. The V end lost 5 bases, the J end lost 2 bases, and 6 bases lay between the germline ends. The CDR3 is made up of 11 amino acids. The CDR3 DNA follows: TGCAGCGTTCGGGGGAACTATGGCTACACCTTC. This encodes CSVRGNYGYTF.

This clonotype was seen a single time. This chain links TRBV4-3 with TRBJ2-4, with D perhaps given as TRBD1 or TRBD2 (6 bases each). The germline V gene encodes CDR1 LGHNA and CDR2 YSLEER. This CDR3 is built from 15 residues. V was pared by 8 bases and J by 1 base, with 15 bases between. The DNA of the CDR3 is TGCGCCAGCCTCCGGGGGCAACTTGCCAAAAACATTCAGTACTTC. As protein: CASLRGQLAKNIQYF.

The CDR3 DNA follows: TGTGCCAGCACCCGCCAGGGGGCCGCGAACACCGGGGAGCTGTTTTTT. This encodes CASTRQGAANTGELFF. The chain links TRBV3-1 to TRBJ2-2; 8 bases line up with TRBD1. Per germline, CDR1 LGHDT and CDR2 YNNKEL (reference sequence). The CDR3 has 16 amino acids. V dropped 7 bases and J dropped 0; count of bases not matched to a gene: 7. The full variable domain, completed using reference TRBV3-1 and TRBJ2-2, is DTAVSQTPKYLVTQMGNDKSIKCEQNLGHDTMYWYKQDSKKFLKIMFSYNNKELIINETVPNRFSPKSPDKAHLNLHINSLELGDSAVYFCASTRQGAANTGELFFGEGSRLTVL.

This clonotype occurred a few times. The V call is TRBV12-3 or TRBV12-4, the J call TRBJ1-5; D is unclear. The CDR3 spans 16 residues. Between the trimmed V and J ends, which lost 1 base and 7 bases, there was a span of 17 bases. CDR3 sequence: CASSLVPPPVGQPQHF. The DNA of the CDR3 is TGTGCCAGCAGTTTAGTACCACCACCAGTCGGGCAGCCCCAGCATTTT.

This clonotype has more than one count but fewer than ten. This chain joins TRBV15 and TRBJ1-5; the D is unclear. Trimming removed 3 bases at V and 3 bases at J, with 3 bases between. CDR1 is LNHNV and CDR2 is YYDKDF in the germline V gene (reference sequence). The CDR3 loop spans 12 amino acids. The DNA of the CDR3 is TGTGCCACCAGCAGGGACAATCAGCCCCAGCATTTT. It translates to CATSRDNQPQHF.

This sequence joins TRBV5-1 and TRBJ1-6; D gene uncertain. In germline, CDR1 is SGHRS, CDR2 YFSETQ. The CDR3 has 14 residues. The V end lost 0 bases, the J end lost 5 bases, and 6 bases lay between the germline ends. The CDR3 sequence: CASSLVAHNSPLHF. As DNA, the CDR3 is TGCGCCAGCAGCTTGGTAGCTCATAATTCACCCCTCCACTTT.

This clonotype showed up just a few times. This rearrangement joins TRBV5-1 to TRBJ2-1; D is possibly TRBD2 (5 bases). V gave up 3 bases and J gave up 6 bases, with 13 bases separating them. Germline V CDR1 and CDR2: SGHRS, YFSETQ. This CDR3 is built from 14 residues. The DNA for the CDR3 is TGCGCCAGCAGCTCCGTTGGAGGAGGCAATGAGCAGTTCTTC. This sequence encodes CASSSVGGGNEQFF.